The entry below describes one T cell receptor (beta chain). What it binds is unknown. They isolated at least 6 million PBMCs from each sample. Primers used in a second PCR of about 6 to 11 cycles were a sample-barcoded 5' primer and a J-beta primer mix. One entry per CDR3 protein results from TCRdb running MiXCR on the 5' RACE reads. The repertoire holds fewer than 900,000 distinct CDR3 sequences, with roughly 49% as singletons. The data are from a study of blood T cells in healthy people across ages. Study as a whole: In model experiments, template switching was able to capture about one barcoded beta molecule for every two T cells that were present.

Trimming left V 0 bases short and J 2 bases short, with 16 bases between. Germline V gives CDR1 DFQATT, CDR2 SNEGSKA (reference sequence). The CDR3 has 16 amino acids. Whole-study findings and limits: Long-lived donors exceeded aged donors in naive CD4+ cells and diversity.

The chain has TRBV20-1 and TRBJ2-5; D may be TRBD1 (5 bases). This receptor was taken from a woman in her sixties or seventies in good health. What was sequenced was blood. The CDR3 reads CSARDPYRKIQETQYF. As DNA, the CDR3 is TGCAGTGCTAGAGACCCCTACAGGAAAATTCAAGAGACCCAGTACTTC.